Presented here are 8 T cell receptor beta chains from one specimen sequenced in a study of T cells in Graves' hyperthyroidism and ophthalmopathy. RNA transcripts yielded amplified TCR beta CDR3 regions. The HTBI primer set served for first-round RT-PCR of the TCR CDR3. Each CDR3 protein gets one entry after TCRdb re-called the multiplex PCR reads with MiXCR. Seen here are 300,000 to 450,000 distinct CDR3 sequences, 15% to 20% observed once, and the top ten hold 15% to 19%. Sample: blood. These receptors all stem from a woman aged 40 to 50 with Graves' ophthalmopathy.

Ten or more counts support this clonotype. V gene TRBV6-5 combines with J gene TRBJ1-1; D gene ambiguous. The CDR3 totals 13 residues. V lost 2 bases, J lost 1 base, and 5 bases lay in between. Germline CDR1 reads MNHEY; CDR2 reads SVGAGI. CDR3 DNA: TGTGCCAGCAGTTACGCCAAGAACACTGAAGCTTTCTTT. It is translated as CASSYAKNTEAFF.

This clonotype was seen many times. As DNA, the CDR3 is TGTGCCAGCAGCAACGGGGGCCAAGAGACCCAGTACTTC. Translated: CASSNGGQETQYF. The chain combines TRBV6-1 with TRBJ2-5, with TRBD2 as a possible D gene (6 bases). The CDR3 runs to 13 residues. V lost 6 bases to trimming and J lost 1 base, with 9 bases between them. CDR1 is MNHNS and CDR2 is SASEGT in the germline V gene.

This chain's CDR3 is CASSLALGRSSPLHF. The CDR3 coding sequence is TGTGCCAGCAGCTTAGCCCTTGGAAGAAGTTCACCCCTCCACTTT. The chain recombines TRBV11-2 with TRBJ1-6; D uncertain. Germline values: CDR1 SGHAT, CDR2 FQNNGV. V was pared by 1 base and J by 9 bases, with 13 bases between. The CDR3 totals 15 residues.

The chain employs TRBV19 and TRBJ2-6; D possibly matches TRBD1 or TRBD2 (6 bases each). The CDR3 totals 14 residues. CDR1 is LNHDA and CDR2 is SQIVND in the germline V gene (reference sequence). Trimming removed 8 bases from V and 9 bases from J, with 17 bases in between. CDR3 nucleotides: TGTGCCAGTGGTCCAAGGACAGCGGGCAACGTCCTGACTTTC. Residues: CASGPRTAGNVLTF.

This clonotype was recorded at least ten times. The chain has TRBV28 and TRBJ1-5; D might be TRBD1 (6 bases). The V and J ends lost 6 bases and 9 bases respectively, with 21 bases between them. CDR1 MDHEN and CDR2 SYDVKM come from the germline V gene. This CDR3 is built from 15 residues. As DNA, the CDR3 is TGTGCCAGCAGAACTCTCCGGGACAAGGCCCGGCCCCAGCATTTT. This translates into CASRTLRDKARPQHF.

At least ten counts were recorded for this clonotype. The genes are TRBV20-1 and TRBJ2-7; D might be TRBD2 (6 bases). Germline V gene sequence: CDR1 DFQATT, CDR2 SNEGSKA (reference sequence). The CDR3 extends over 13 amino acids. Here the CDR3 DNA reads TGCGGCGACCGATCCGGGGGTTTGGGGGAGCAGTACTTC. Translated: CGDRSGGLGEQYF.

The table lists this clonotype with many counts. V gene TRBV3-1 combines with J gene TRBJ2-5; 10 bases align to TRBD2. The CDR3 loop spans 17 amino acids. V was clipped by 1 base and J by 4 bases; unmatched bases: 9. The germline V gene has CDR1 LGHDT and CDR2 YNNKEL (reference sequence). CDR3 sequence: CASSQVGLAGVGETQYF. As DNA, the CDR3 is TGTGCCAGCAGCCAAGTTGGCCTAGCGGGAGTCGGAGAGACCCAGTACTTC.

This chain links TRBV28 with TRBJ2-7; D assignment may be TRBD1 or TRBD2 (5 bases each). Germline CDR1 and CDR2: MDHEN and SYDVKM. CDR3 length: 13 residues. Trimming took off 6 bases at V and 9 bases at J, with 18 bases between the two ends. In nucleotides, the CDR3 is TGTGCCAGCAGCAGGACACTGGGCCGGGGGCAGTACTTC. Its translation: CASSRTLGRGQYF. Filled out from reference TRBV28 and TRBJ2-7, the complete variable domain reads DVKVTQSSRYLVKRTGEKVFLECVQDMDHENMFWYRQDPGLGLRLIYFSYDVKMKEKGDIPEGYSVSREKKERFSLILESASTNQTSMYLCASSRTLGRGQYFGPGTRLTVT.